These T cell receptor beta chains were read from a single sample in a study of cytomegalovirus exposure and HLA in healthy donors. Some clones are missing from TCRdb's copy, which holds only in-frame ones; the method was immunoSEQ multiplex PCR. The sample contains more than 150,000 clones, 65% to 85% of which appear only once. Material: PBMCs. The receptors come from a young woman in good health and CMV-seropositive. Each CDR3 is given with its conserved first and last residue. Fields, in order: J gene, CDR3 length, clone size, V gene, D gene, CDR3 DNA, CDR3 protein. D genes are given only for firm matches. Part of the rows lack a size; the others show once, few, many or a class for expanded clones.

j_gene: TRBJ1-1; len: 15; abundance: NA; v_gene: TRBV4-1; d_gene: NA; CDR3nt: TGCGCCAGCAGCCAAACGTTCCAAGAAAACTCTGAAGCTTTCTTT; CDR3aa: CASSQTFQENSEAFF
j_gene: TRBJ1-5; len: 15; abundance: NA; v_gene: TRBV27; d_gene: TRBD1; CDR3nt: TGTGCCAGCAGTCCACTACAGGGGGCAAATCAGCCCCAGCATTTT; CDR3aa: CASSPLQGANQPQHF
j_gene: TRBJ2-7; len: 14; abundance: NA; v_gene: TRBV5-1; d_gene: TRBD2; CDR3nt: TGCGCCAGCAGGTTCCTAGCGGGGGGCTACGAGCAGTACTTC; CDR3aa: CASRFLAGGYEQYF
j_gene: TRBJ1-6; len: 14; abundance: many; v_gene: TRBV14; d_gene: NA; CDR3nt: TGTGCCAGCAGCCAAGCGGTTGAGTTTTCACCCCTCCACTTT; CDR3aa: CASSQAVEFSPLHF
j_gene: TRBJ2-3; len: 14; abundance: NA; v_gene: TRBV6-1; d_gene: TRBD2; CDR3nt: TGTGCCAGCAGTGAAGCTGGGGGGGCAGATACGCAGTATTTT; CDR3aa: CASSEAGGADTQYF
j_gene: TRBJ2-2; len: 16; abundance: NA; v_gene: TRBV7-3; d_gene: NA; CDR3nt: TGTGCCAGCAGCCCCGAGGGGACACGAAACACCGGGGAGCTGTTTTTT; CDR3aa: CASSPEGTRNTGELFF
j_gene: TRBJ2-5; len: 17; abundance: NA; v_gene: TRBV7-9; d_gene: TRBD2; CDR3nt: TGTGCCAGCAGCCGCTGGAGAAGCGGGGGGGCCGTCGAGACCCAGTACTTC; CDR3aa: CASSRWRSGGAVETQYF
j_gene: TRBJ2-2; len: 16; abundance: NA; v_gene: TRBV5-4; d_gene: TRBD1; CDR3nt: TGTGCCAGCAGCGGAACGGGACAGGAGTTCACCGGGGAGCTGTTTTTT; CDR3aa: CASSGTGQEFTGELFF
j_gene: TRBJ2-3; len: 14; abundance: NA; v_gene: TRBV27; d_gene: NA; CDR3nt: TGTGCCAGCAGCCGAGACAGGCCCACAGATACGCAGTATTTT; CDR3aa: CASSRDRPTDTQYF
j_gene: TRBJ1-3; len: 16; abundance: NA; v_gene: TRBV7-6; d_gene: TRBD1; CDR3nt: TGTGCCAGCAGCTCAGGACAGGGGGGCTCTGGAAACACCATATATTTT; CDR3aa: CASSSGQGGSGNTIYF
j_gene: TRBJ2-7; len: 15; abundance: NA; v_gene: TRBV4-1; d_gene: TRBD1; CDR3nt: TGCGCCAGCAGCCAACTGGGACAGGCTATGTACGAGCAGTACTTC; CDR3aa: CASSQLGQAMYEQYF
j_gene: TRBJ2-7; len: 17; abundance: once; v_gene: TRBV5-1; d_gene: NA; CDR3nt: TGCGCCAGCAGCTTGACCTCCGGCCCGTCGGACTACTACGAGCAGTACTTC; CDR3aa: CASSLTSGPSDYYEQYF
j_gene: TRBJ1-1; len: 12; abundance: NA; v_gene: TRBV7-9; d_gene: TRBD1; CDR3nt: TGTGCCAGCCTAGGGACAGCCACTGAAGCTTTCTTT; CDR3aa: CASLGTATEAFF
j_gene: TRBJ1-5; len: 14; abundance: many; v_gene: TRBV28; d_gene: NA; CDR3nt: TGTGCCAGCAGGGTTCATACAGGAACTCAGCCCCAGCATTTT; CDR3aa: CASRVHTGTQPQHF
j_gene: TRBJ2-3; len: 16; abundance: NA; v_gene: TRBV6-5; d_gene: TRBD2; CDR3nt: TGTGCCAGCAGTTTGGCTAGCGGGGGACCCGGGGATACGCAGTATTTT; CDR3aa: CASSLASGGPGDTQYF
j_gene: TRBJ2-5; len: 17; abundance: NA; v_gene: TRBV5-1; d_gene: NA; CDR3nt: TGCGCCAGCAGCCCATCTGTCCCGTGGGGGCCACCGGAGACCCAGTACTTC; CDR3aa: CASSPSVPWGPPETQYF
j_gene: TRBJ1-6; len: 15; abundance: NA; v_gene: TRBV10-3; d_gene: NA; CDR3nt: TGTGCCATCACCGAGGGTGACTCCTATAATTCACCCCTCCACTTT; CDR3aa: CAITEGDSYNSPLHF
j_gene: TRBJ1-2; len: 14; abundance: once; v_gene: TRBV27; d_gene: TRBD1; CDR3nt: TGTGCCAGCAGTTTACAGGGGGAAAACTATGGCTACACCTTC; CDR3aa: CASSLQGENYGYTF
j_gene: TRBJ1-4; len: 15; abundance: few; v_gene: TRBV28; d_gene: NA; CDR3nt: TGTGCCAGCAGTCTGGGGGGGGCAACTAATGAAAAACTGTTTTTT; CDR3aa: CASSLGGATNEKLFF
j_gene: TRBJ2-7; len: 14; abundance: NA; v_gene: TRBV5-6; d_gene: NA; CDR3nt: TGTGCCAGCAGCTCACAGGGTATGTCCTACGAGCAGTACTTC; CDR3aa: CASSSQGMSYEQYF
j_gene: TRBJ2-7; len: 13; abundance: few; v_gene: TRBV27; d_gene: NA; CDR3nt: TGTGCCAGCAGTTTACGGGGTACCCACGAGCAGTACTTC; CDR3aa: CASSLRGTHEQYF
j_gene: TRBJ2-1; len: 15; abundance: NA; v_gene: TRBV7-2; d_gene: NA; CDR3nt: TGTGCCAGCAGCTCCGTAGCGGCCTCCTACAATGAGCAGTTCTTC; CDR3aa: CASSSVAASYNEQFF
j_gene: TRBJ2-1; len: 11; abundance: NA; v_gene: TRBV6-5; d_gene: NA; CDR3nt: TGTGCCAGCGGATTCGGGGTTGAGCAGTTCTTC; CDR3aa: CASGFGVEQFF
j_gene: TRBJ1-5; len: 16; abundance: NA; v_gene: TRBV6-6; d_gene: TRBD1; CDR3nt: TGTGCCAGCAGTTTTGGGACAGACAATAGCAATCAGCCCCAGCATTTT; CDR3aa: CASSFGTDNSNQPQHF
j_gene: TRBJ2-7; len: 14; abundance: once; v_gene: TRBV13; d_gene: TRBD1; CDR3nt: TGTGCCAGCAGCTCCTTGGGGACAGTGGATGAGCAGTACTTC; CDR3aa: CASSSLGTVDEQYF
j_gene: TRBJ1-1; len: 14; abundance: NA; v_gene: TRBV18; d_gene: NA; CDR3nt: TGTGCCAGCTCACCACCTCTATTGAACACTGAAGCTTTCTTT; CDR3aa: CASSPPLLNTEAFF
j_gene: TRBJ1-2; len: 13; abundance: once; v_gene: TRBV2; d_gene: NA; CDR3nt: TGTGCCAGCAGTAAGGACACCGTCGGGGGCTACACCTTC; CDR3aa: CASSKDTVGGYTF
j_gene: TRBJ1-5; len: 12; abundance: NA; v_gene: TRBV6-6; d_gene: NA; CDR3nt: TGTGCCAGCAGGGTTAGTGATCAGCCCCAGCATTTT; CDR3aa: CASRVSDQPQHF
j_gene: TRBJ2-2; len: 16; abundance: few; v_gene: TRBV7-9; d_gene: NA; CDR3nt: TGTGCCAGCAGCTCCACTAGGACAGCCCACACCGGGGAGCTGTTTTTT; CDR3aa: CASSSTRTAHTGELFF
j_gene: TRBJ2-7; len: 15; abundance: NA; v_gene: TRBV18; d_gene: TRBD2; CDR3nt: TGTGCCAGCTCACCGAGGACGGGGGGGACTGACGAGCAGTACTTC; CDR3aa: CASSPRTGGTDEQYF
j_gene: TRBJ2-5; len: 14; abundance: NA; v_gene: TRBV9; d_gene: NA; CDR3nt: TGTGCCAGCAGCGCCAGGTCTCAGCAAGAGACCCAGTACTTC; CDR3aa: CASSARSQQETQYF
j_gene: TRBJ2-7; len: 13; abundance: NA; v_gene: TRBV5-6; d_gene: TRBD2; CDR3nt: TGTGCCAGCAGCCACGAAGGGGCGGGGGGGAGTTACTTC; CDR3aa: CASSHEGAGGSYF
j_gene: TRBJ1-6; len: 17; abundance: NA; v_gene: TRBV10-2; d_gene: TRBD1; CDR3nt: TGCGCCAGCAGTCTCGGGCTGCCGACAGGGGGCGGTTCACCCCTCCACTTT; CDR3aa: CASSLGLPTGGGSPLHF
j_gene: TRBJ1-3; len: 17; abundance: NA; v_gene: TRBV5-1; d_gene: NA; CDR3nt: TGCGCCAGCAGCTCAACTGCCCAGGATCTCTCTGGAAACACCATATATTTT; CDR3aa: CASSSTAQDLSGNTIYF
j_gene: TRBJ2-2; len: 15; abundance: NA; v_gene: TRBV7-6; d_gene: TRBD1; CDR3nt: TGTGCCAGCAGCTCCTATAACAGGGGAACCGGGGAGCTGTTTTTT; CDR3aa: CASSSYNRGTGELFF
j_gene: TRBJ2-1; len: 11; abundance: NA; v_gene: TRBV11-2; d_gene: NA; CDR3nt: TGTGCCAGCAGCCCTCACAATGAGCAGTTCTTC; CDR3aa: CASSPHNEQFF
j_gene: TRBJ2-5; len: 15; abundance: NA; v_gene: TRBV5-4; d_gene: TRBD2; CDR3nt: TGTGCCAGCAGCTTGGCGTCCCTAGCGGAAGAGACCCAGTACTTC; CDR3aa: CASSLASLAEETQYF
j_gene: TRBJ1-1; len: 12; abundance: NA; v_gene: TRBV7-9; d_gene: NA; CDR3nt: TGTGCCAGCAGCTTAGCGGCTTTTGAAGCTTTCTTT; CDR3aa: CASSLAAFEAFF
j_gene: TRBJ1-1; len: 14; abundance: NA; v_gene: TRBV6-1; d_gene: NA; CDR3nt: TGTGCCAGCAGTGAATTGCGGCAGAACACTGAAGCTTTCTTT; CDR3aa: CASSELRQNTEAFF
j_gene: TRBJ2-7; len: 16; abundance: NA; v_gene: TRBV5-4; d_gene: TRBD2; CDR3nt: TGTGCCAGCACCCCGGGGGGGGGCTTCAAAGCCTACGAGCAGTACTTC; CDR3aa: CASTPGGGFKAYEQYF
j_gene: TRBJ2-3; len: 15; abundance: NA; v_gene: TRBV28; d_gene: NA; CDR3nt: TGTGCCAGCAGTTCCTCGGGTCGGAACACAGATACGCAGTATTTT; CDR3aa: CASSSSGRNTDTQYF
j_gene: TRBJ2-3; len: 14; abundance: NA; v_gene: TRBV9; d_gene: NA; CDR3nt: TGTGCCAGCACCGGAGGGATGAGCACAGATACGCAGTATTTT; CDR3aa: CASTGGMSTDTQYF